This TCR beta chain was sequenced for a study of molecular identifiers for immune sequencing clone quantification. Regarding the study as a whole: Clones carrying above 20 RNA copies accounted for over 98% of effector molecules, under 1% in naive cells.

MiXCR, run by TCRdb on the PCR reads, gives a single entry per CDR3 protein. The repertoire consists of 35,000 to 40,000 distinct CDR3 sequences, with about 18% occurring once and the leading ten covering under 1.3%. The CDR3 extends over 16 amino acids. CDR1 is GTSNPN, CDR2 SVGIG, per germline (reference sequence). V was clipped by 8 bases and J by 3 bases, with 26 bases between them. Worth noting for this clonotype: No antigen is known for it.

The sequencing input was naive CD8+ T cells from blood, with Jurkat cell RNA spiked in. Subset indicated: FACS-sorted CD8+CD4-CCR7+CD45RA+ naive T cells. The chain carries TRBV30 and TRBJ2-7, with a tentative D call TRBD2 (6 bases). The TCR comes from a human donor in good health. Some libraries in this study had Jurkat cell RNA spiked in. CDR3 DNA: TGTGCCGGGGGTAGAATTGGCGGAGGGGCGATCTACGAGCAGTACTTC. As protein: CAGGRIGGGAIYEQYF.